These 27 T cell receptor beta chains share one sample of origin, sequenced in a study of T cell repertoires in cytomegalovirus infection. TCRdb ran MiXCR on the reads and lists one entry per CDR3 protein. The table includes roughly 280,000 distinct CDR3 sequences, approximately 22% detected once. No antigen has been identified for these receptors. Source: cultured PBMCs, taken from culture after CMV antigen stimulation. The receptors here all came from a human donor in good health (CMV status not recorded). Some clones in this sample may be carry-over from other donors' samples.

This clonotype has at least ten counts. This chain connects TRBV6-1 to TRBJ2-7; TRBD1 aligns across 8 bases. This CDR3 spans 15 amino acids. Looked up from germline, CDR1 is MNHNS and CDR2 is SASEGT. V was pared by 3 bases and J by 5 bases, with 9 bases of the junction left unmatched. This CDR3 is CASSDQGAASDEQYV. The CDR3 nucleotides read TGTGCCAGCAGTGATCAGGGGGCGGCCTCGGACGAGCAGTACGTC.

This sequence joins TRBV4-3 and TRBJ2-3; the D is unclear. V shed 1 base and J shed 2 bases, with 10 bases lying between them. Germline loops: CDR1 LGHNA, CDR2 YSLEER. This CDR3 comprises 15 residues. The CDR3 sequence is CASSQALGYTDTQYF. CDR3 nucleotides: TGCGCCAGCAGCCAAGCCCTGGGTTACACAGATACGCAGTATTTT.

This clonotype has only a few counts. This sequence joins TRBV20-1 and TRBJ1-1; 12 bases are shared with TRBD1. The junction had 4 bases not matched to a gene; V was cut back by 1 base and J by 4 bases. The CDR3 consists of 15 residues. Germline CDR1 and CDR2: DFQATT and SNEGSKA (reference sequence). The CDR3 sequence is CSARAPGQGATEAFF. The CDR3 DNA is TGCAGTGCTAGAGCCCCGGGACAGGGGGCCACTGAAGCTTTCTTT.

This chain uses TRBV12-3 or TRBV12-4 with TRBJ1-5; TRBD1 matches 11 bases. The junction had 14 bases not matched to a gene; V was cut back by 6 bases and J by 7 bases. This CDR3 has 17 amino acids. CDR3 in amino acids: CASSLGGDRGGGQPQHF. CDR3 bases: TGTGCCAGCAGCCTTGGTGGGGACAGGGGGGGAGGCCAGCCCCAGCATTTT.

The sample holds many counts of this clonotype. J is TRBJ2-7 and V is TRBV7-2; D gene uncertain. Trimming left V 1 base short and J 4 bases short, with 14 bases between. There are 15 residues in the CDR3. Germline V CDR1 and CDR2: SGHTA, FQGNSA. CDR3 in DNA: TGTGCCAGCAGCTTAGTTCTGGGGAAGTCATACGAGCAGTACTTC. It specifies CASSLVLGKSYEQYF.

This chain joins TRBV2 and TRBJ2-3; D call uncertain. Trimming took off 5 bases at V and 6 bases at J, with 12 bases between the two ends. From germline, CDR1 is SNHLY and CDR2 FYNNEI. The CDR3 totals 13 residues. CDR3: CASSFAERDTQYF. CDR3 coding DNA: TGTGCCAGCAGTTTCGCCGAGAGGGATACGCAGTATTTT.

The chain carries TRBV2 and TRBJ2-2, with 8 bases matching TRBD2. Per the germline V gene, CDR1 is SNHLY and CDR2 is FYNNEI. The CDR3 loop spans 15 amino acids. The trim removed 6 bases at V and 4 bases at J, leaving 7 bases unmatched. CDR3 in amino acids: CASSPLAGPTGELFF. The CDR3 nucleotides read TGTGCCAGCAGCCCTTTAGCGGGACCCACCGGGGAGCTGTTTTTT.

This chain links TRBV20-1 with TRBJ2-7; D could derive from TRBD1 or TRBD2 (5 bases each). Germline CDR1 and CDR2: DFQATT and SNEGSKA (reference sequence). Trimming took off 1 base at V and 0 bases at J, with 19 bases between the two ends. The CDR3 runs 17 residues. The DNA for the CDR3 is TGCAGTGCTAGAGTTTCACGCCCCGGGACGGTCTCCTACGAGCAGTACTTC. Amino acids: CSARVSRPGTVSYEQYF.

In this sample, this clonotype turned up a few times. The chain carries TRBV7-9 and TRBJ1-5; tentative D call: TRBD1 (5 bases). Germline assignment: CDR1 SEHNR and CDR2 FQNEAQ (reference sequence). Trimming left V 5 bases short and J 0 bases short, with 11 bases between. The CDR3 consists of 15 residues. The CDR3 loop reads CASSPGPISNQPQHF. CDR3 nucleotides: TGTGCCAGCAGCCCGGGACCGATTAGCAATCAGCCCCAGCATTTT.

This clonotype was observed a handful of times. In nucleotides, the CDR3 is TGCAGTGCTAGAGAAAGCAGGATTAATTCACCCCTCCACTTT. Translated, it gives CSARESRINSPLHF. The rearrangement joins TRBV20-1 to TRBJ1-6; D remains ambiguous. The V gene lost 0 bases and the J gene lost 6 bases, with 9 bases spanning the gap. CDR3 length: 14 residues. The germline V gene encodes CDR1 DFQATT and CDR2 SNEGSKA (reference sequence).

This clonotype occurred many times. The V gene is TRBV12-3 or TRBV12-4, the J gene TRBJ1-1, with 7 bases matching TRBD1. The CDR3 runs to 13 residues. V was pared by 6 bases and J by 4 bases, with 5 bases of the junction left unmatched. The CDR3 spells CASRRQGGTEAFF. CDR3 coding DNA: TGTGCCAGCAGGCGACAGGGAGGCACTGAAGCTTTCTTT.

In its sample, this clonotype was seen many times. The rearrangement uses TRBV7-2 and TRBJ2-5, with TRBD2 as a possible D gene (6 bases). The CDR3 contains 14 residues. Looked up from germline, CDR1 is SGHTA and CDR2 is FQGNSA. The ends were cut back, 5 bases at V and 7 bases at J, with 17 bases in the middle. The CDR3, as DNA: TGTGCCAGCAGCAATCGGGGACTGGGTCGGACCCAGTACTTC. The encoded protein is CASSNRGLGRTQYF.

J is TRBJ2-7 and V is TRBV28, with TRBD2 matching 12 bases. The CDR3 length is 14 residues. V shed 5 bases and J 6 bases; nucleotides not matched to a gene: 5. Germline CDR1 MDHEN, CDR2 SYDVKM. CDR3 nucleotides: TGTGCCAGCAGTCCGACTAGCGGGGGCCTCGAGCAGTACTTC. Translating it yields CASSPTSGGLEQYF.

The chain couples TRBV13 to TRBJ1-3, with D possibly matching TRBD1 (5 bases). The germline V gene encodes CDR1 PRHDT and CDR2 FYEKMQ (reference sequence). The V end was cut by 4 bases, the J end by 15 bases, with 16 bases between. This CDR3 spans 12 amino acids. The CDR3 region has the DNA TGTGCCAGCAGCTCCGGGACTTCAGAGCCATATTTT. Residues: CASSSGTSEPYF.

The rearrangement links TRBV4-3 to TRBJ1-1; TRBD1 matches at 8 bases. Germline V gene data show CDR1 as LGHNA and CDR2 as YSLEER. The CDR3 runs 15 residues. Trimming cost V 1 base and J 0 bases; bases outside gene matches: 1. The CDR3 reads CASSQGTGMNTEAFF. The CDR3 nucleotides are TGCGCCAGCAGCCAAGGGACAGGGATGAACACTGAAGCTTTCTTT.

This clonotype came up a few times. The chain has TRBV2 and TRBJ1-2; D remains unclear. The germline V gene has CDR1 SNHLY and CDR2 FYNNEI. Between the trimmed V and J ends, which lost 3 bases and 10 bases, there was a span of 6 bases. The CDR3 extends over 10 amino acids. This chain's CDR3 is CASSDSSYTF. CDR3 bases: TGTGCCAGCAGTGATTCCTCCTACACCTTC. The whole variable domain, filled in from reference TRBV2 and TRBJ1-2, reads EPEVTQTPSHQVTQMGQEVILRCVPISNHLYFYWYRQILGQKVEFLVSFYNNEISEKSEIFDDQFSVERPDGSNFTLKIRSTKLEDSAMYFCASSDSSYTFGSGTRLTVV.

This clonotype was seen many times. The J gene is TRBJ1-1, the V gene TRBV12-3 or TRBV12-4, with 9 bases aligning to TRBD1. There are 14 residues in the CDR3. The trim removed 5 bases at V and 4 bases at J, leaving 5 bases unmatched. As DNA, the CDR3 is TGTGCCAGCAGTCATACGACAGGGGGCACTGAAGCTTTCTTT. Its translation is CASSHTTGGTEAFF.

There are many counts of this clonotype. CDR3 in DNA: TGTGCCACCCGGACTAGCGGAAAAAACATTCAGTACTTC. Amino acid sequence: CATRTSGKNIQYF. The chain uses TRBV7-9 and TRBJ2-4, with TRBD2 matching over 10 bases. The trim removed 10 bases at V and 4 bases at J, leaving 4 bases unmatched. The CDR3 has 13 amino acids. Germline V CDR1 and CDR2: SEHNR, FQNEAQ (reference sequence).

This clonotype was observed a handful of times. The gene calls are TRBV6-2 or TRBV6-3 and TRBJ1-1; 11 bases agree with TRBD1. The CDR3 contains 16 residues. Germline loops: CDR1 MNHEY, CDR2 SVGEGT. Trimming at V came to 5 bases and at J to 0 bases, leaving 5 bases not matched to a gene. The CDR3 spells CASSRRTGGLNTEAFF. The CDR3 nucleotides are TGTGCCAGCAGTCGGCGGACAGGGGGCTTGAACACTGAAGCTTTCTTT.

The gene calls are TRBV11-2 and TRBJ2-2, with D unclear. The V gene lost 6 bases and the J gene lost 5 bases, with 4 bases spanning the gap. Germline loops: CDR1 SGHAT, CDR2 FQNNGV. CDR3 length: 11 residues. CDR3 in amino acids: CASRFTGELFF. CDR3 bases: TGTGCCAGCAGATTTACCGGGGAGCTGTTTTTT. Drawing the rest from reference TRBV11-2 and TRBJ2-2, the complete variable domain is EAGVAQSPRYKIIEKRQSVAFWCNPISGHATLYWYQQILGQGPKLLIQFQNNGVVDDSQLPKDRFSAERLKGVDSTLKIQPAKLEDSAVYLCASRFTGELFFGEGSRLTVL.

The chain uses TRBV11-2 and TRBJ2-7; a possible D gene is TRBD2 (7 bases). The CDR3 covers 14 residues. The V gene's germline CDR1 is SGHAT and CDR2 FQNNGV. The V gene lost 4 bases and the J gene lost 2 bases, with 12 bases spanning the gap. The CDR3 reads CASSSREGAYEQYV. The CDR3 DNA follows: TGTGCCAGCAGCTCCAGGGAGGGGGCCTACGAGCAGTACGTC.

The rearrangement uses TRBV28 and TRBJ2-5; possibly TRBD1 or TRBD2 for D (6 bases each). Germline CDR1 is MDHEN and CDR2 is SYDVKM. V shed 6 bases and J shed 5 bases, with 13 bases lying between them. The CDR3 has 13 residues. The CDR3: CASRGGSVETQYF. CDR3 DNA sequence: TGTGCCAGCAGAGGGGGGTCCGTGGAGACCCAGTACTTC.

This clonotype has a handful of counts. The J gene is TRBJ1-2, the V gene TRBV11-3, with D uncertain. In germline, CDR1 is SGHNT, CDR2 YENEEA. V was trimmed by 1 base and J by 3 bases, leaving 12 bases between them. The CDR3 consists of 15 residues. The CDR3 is CASSLGQALHYGYTF. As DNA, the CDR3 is TGTGCCAGCAGCTTAGGCCAGGCCTTGCACTATGGCTACACCTTC. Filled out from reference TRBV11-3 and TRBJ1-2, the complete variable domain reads EAGVVQSPRYKIIEKKQPVAFWCNPISGHNTLYWYLQNLGQGPELLIRYENEEAVDDSQLPKDRFSAERLKGVDSTLKIQPAELGDSAVYLCASSLGQALHYGYTFGSGTRLTVV.

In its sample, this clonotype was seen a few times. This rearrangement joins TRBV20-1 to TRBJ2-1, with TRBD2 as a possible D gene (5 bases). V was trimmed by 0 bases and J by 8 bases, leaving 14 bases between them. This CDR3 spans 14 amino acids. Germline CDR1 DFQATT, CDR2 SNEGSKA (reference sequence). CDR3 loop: CSARDAREGYEQFF. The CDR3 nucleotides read TGCAGTGCTAGAGATGCCCGAGAGGGCTATGAGCAGTTCTTC.

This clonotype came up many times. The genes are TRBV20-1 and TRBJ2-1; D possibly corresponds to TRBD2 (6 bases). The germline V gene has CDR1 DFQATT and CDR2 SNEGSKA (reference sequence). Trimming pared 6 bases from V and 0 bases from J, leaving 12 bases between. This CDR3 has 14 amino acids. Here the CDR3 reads CSARDFSSYNEQFF. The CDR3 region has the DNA TGCAGTGCGAGGGACTTCAGCTCCTACAATGAGCAGTTCTTC.

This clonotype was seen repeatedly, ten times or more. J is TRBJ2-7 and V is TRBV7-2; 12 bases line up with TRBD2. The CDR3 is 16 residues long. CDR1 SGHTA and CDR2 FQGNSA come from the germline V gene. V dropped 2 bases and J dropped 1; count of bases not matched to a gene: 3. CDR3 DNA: TGTGCCAGCAGCTTAACTAGCGGGAGGCCATCCTACGAGCAGTACTTC. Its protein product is CASSLTSGRPSYEQYF.

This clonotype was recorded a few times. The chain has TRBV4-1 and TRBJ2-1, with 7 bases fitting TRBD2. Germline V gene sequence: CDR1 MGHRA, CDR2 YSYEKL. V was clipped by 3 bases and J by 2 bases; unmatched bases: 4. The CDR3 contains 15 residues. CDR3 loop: CASSQWLAAYNEQFF. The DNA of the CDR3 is TGCGCCAGCAGCCAGTGGCTAGCGGCCTACAATGAGCAGTTCTTC.